The 25 T cell receptor beta chains listed next were all sequenced from one sample in a study of blood T cell repertoires in COVID-19. The table came from immunoSEQ multiplex PCR; TCRdb's copy has only in-frame clones and leaves some out. The sample has about 250,000 clones; roughly four fifths are singletons. The sample was PBMCs or T cells enriched from blood (not recorded which). The receptors here all came from a middle-aged man who had been exposed to COVID-19.

V is TRBV5-1 and J is TRBJ2-3; 10 bases match TRBD2. This CDR3 region has 15 residues. Trimming at V came to 4 bases and at J to 6 bases, leaving 8 bases not matched to a gene. The germline V gene encodes CDR1 SGHRS and CDR2 YFSETQ. In DNA, the CDR3 is TGCGCCAGCAGCAGCCTAGCGGGAGTCCGTGATACGCAGTATTTT. This gives the protein CASSSLAGVRDTQYF.

V and J are TRBV7-9 and TRBJ2-1; TRBD1 matches 7 bases. V trimming: 4 bases; J trimming: 4 bases; junction bases outside the gene matches: 10. The CDR3 contains 16 residues. Germline V gene lookup returns CDR1 SEHNR and CDR2 FQNEAQ (reference sequence). Here the CDR3 DNA reads TGTGCCAGCAGCTCCGGGACAGCAGTGAGGTACAATGAGCAGTTCTTC. This gives the protein CASSSGTAVRYNEQFF.

The rearrangement uses TRBV3-1 (or the pseudogene TRBV3-2) and TRBJ2-5, with TRBD2 as a possible D gene (5 bases). Trimming pared 4 bases from V and 0 bases from J, leaving 18 bases between. Germline values: CDR1 LGHDT, CDR2 YNNKEL (reference sequence). CDR3 length: 17 residues. The CDR3 loop reads CASSLPEGFINQETQYF. CDR3 coding DNA: TGTGCCAGCAGCCTTCCCGAGGGCTTTATCAACCAAGAGACCCAGTACTTC.

For the CDR3, the DNA is TGTGCCAGCAGCCGGCGGACAGGACCTGCTAACTATGGCTACACCTTC. Translated: CASSRRTGPANYGYTF. The J gene is TRBJ1-2, the V gene TRBV3-1 (or the pseudogene TRBV3-2); 7 bases are shared with TRBD1. Germline-derived CDR1 and CDR2 are LGHDT and YNNKEL (reference sequence). This CDR3 contains 16 residues. V lost 4 bases and J lost 0; bases outside the gene matches: 8.

The V call is TRBV27, the J call TRBJ1-6, with a weak D call TRBD1 (6 bases). CDR3 size: 14 residues. Germline CDR1 is MNHEY and CDR2 is SMNVEV (reference sequence). V lost 5 bases and J 7 bases, leaving 12 bases between the germline ends. This CDR3 reads CASSPGQLNSPLHF. The CDR3 nucleotides read TGTGCCAGCAGTCCCGGACAGTTAAATTCACCCCTCCACTTT.

V usage is TRBV29-1 and J usage is TRBJ2-3; possible D gene TRBD2, 7 bases. The CDR3 has 15 residues. Germline loops: CDR1 SQVTM, CDR2 ANQGSEA. V lost 7 bases and J 6 bases, leaving 23 bases between the germline ends. CDR3 DNA: TGCAGCGCAGGCCGGGGGGCTAGCGGAAGGGATACGCAGTATTTT. It specifies CSAGRGASGRDTQYF.

The rearrangement uses TRBV29-1 and TRBJ2-2, with D unclear. This CDR3 is 15 amino acids long. The V end lost 2 bases, the J end lost 0 bases, and 10 bases lay between the germline ends. From germline, CDR1 is SQVTM and CDR2 ANQGSEA. CDR3 sequence (DNA): TGCAGCGTTGAACTCGCGATCGCGAACACCGGGGAGCTGTTTTTT. Its protein product is CSVELAIANTGELFF.

Only one count was recorded for this clone. The chain couples TRBV19 to TRBJ1-2, with TRBD1 as a possible D gene (5 bases). The germline V and J ends were trimmed by 4 bases and 4 bases, with 16 bases remaining between them. The germline gives CDR1 LNHDA, CDR2 SQIVND (reference sequence). The CDR3 spans 15 residues. The CDR3 loop is CASSTTMRGTYGYTF. The CDR3 bases are TGTGCCAGTAGTACCACGATGCGGGGGACCTATGGCTACACCTTC.

The V gene is TRBV6-5, the J gene TRBJ1-1; no firm D call. Germline V CDR1 and CDR2: MNHEY, SVGAGI. The CDR3 runs to 12 residues. Trimming stripped 4 bases from V and 4 bases from J, with 7 bases between. The CDR3 loop is CASSWAATEAFF. The CDR3 DNA follows: TGTGCCAGCAGTTGGGCAGCCACTGAAGCTTTCTTT.

In nucleotides, the CDR3 is TGCGCCAGCAGCTTAACAGGGGACGGTAAGAATCAGCCCCAGCATTTT. Its protein product is CASSLTGDGKNQPQHF. This chain joins TRBV5-1 and TRBJ1-5; 7 positions agree with TRBD1. V was clipped by 2 bases and J by 4 bases; unmatched bases: 9. The CDR3 totals 16 residues. The germline V gene encodes CDR1 SGHRS and CDR2 YFSETQ.

This chain joins TRBV9 and TRBJ2-3; the match to TRBD2 covers 8 bases. The junction had 3 bases not matched to a gene; V was cut back by 0 bases and J by 3 bases. The CDR3 covers 15 residues. Germline values: CDR1 SGDLS, CDR2 YYNGEE. The CDR3 DNA follows: TGTGCCAGCAGCGTAGCTACGGGGGGGACAGATACGCAGTATTTT. Its translation is CASSVATGGTDTQYF.

As to this clone: Germline and junction disagree at one end, which may indicate a read error. The rearrangement uses TRBV3-1 (or the pseudogene TRBV3-2) and TRBJ2-2, with D unclear. Germline V gene data show CDR1 as LGHDT and CDR2 as YNNKEL (reference sequence). The CDR3 runs 13 residues. CDR3 region: CASSQLHTGELFF. CDR3 bases: TGTGCCAGCAGCCAATTACACACAGGGGAGCTGTTTTTT.

The chain combines TRBV10-1 with TRBJ1-1, with D possibly TRBD1 on 5 matching bases. Germline values: CDR1 WNHNN, CDR2 SYGVQD (reference sequence). Deletions cut 6 bases from V and 2 bases from J, with 10 bases between. The CDR3 runs 13 residues. For the CDR3, the DNA is TGCGCCAGCAGGCCGACAGTTAACACTGAAGCTTTCTTT. It codes for CASRPTVNTEAFF.

The chain links TRBV6-2 or TRBV6-3 to TRBJ2-3; D unclear. The CDR3 consists of 14 residues. Germline loops: CDR1 MNHEY, CDR2 SVGEGT. Between the trimmed V and J ends, which lost 2 bases and 1 base, there was a span of 7 bases. For the CDR3, the DNA is TGTGCCAGCAGTTACAGAGCCCGCACAGATACGCAGTATTTT. Protein product: CASSYRARTDTQYF.

This rearrangement joins TRBV12-3 or TRBV12-4 to TRBJ2-2, with D maybe TRBD2 (5 bases). The CDR3 is made up of 13 amino acids. The V and J ends lost 10 bases and 6 bases respectively, with 15 bases between them. The CDR3 nucleotides read TGTGCCACCTACCGGGATGGGGCCGGGGAGCTGTTTTTT. It is translated as CATYRDGAGELFF.

The chain is built from TRBV5-1 and TRBJ1-5; TRBD1 matches at 7 bases. CDR1 is SGHRS and CDR2 is YFSETQ in the germline V gene. This CDR3 is built from 16 residues. The trim removed 0 bases at V and 2 bases at J, leaving 5 bases unmatched. The CDR3 coding sequence is TGCGCCAGCAGCTTGGGACAGGGAATGGGCAATCAGCCCCAGCATTTT. Translating it yields CASSLGQGMGNQPQHF.

This rearrangement joins TRBV18 to TRBJ1-4; possibly TRBD1 for D (5 bases). CDR1 and CDR2 from the germline V gene are KGHSH and LQKENI. The CDR3 has 14 amino acids. The V gene lost 3 bases and the J gene lost 7 bases, with 12 bases spanning the gap. The CDR3 sequence is CASSPTDDSEKLFF. CDR3 DNA: TGTGCCAGCTCACCGACAGATGATTCTGAAAAACTGTTTTTT.

This chain connects TRBV7-3 to TRBJ2-5; 9 bases fit TRBD1. The V gene end was trimmed by 5 bases and the J gene end by 4 bases; junction bases not matched to a gene: 11. Germline assignment: CDR1 SGHTA and CDR2 FQGTGA. The CDR3 is 16 amino acids. The CDR3 region is CASSHRPGQGGETQYF. In DNA form, the CDR3 reads TGTGCCAGCAGCCACCGACCGGGACAGGGAGGAGAGACCCAGTACTTC.

This clone turned up a few times. The CDR3 bases are TGTGCCAGCAGCGTAGGACAGTCCTATGGCTACACCTTC. It translates to CASSVGQSYGYTF. This chain connects TRBV9 to TRBJ1-2, with a weak D call TRBD1 (5 bases). CDR1 is SGDLS, CDR2 YYNGEE, per germline. The CDR3 extends over 13 amino acids. Deletions cut 0 bases from V and 4 bases from J, with 7 bases between.

The V call is TRBV6-5, the J call TRBJ2-1, with D perhaps matching TRBD2 (6 bases). The CDR3 is 15 amino acids. Trimming took off 6 bases at V and 3 bases at J, with 15 bases between the two ends. Germline V gene lookup returns CDR1 MNHEY and CDR2 SVGAGI. As DNA, the CDR3 is TGTGCCAGCAGGTATCCGGGACTGGACTACAATGAGCAGTTCTTC. It specifies CASRYPGLDYNEQFF.

The chain combines TRBV19 with TRBJ2-2, with TRBD1 identical over 9 bases. After removal of 5 bases from V and 0 bases from J, the junction contained 7 bases not matched to a gene. The CDR3 length is 17 residues. Germline V lookup: CDR1 LNHDA, CDR2 SQIVND (reference sequence). The CDR3 loop is CASSDARQGANTGELFF. CDR3 nucleotides: TGTGCCAGTAGTGACGCAAGACAGGGGGCGAACACCGGGGAGCTGTTTTTT.

The rearrangement links TRBV3-1 (or the pseudogene TRBV3-2) to TRBJ2-5; 9 positions agree with TRBD2. J was trimmed by 5 bases and V by 7 bases; bases with no gene match: 11. From germline, CDR1 is LGHDT and CDR2 YNNKEL (reference sequence). This CDR3 is 15 amino acids long. The CDR3 here is CASNLRAGGRETQYF. The CDR3 DNA reads as TGTGCCAGCAACCTCCGAGCGGGGGGCCGGGAGACCCAGTACTTC.

The V gene is TRBV6-4, the J gene TRBJ1-2, with 8 bases that match TRBD1. Germline lookup yields CDR1 MRHNA and CDR2 SNTAGT. This CDR3 has 13 residues. Germline trimming cut 2 bases from V and 8 bases from J; bases unmatched to any gene: 4. As DNA, the CDR3 is TGTGCCAGCAGTGACCAGGGGGCGGGAGGCTACACCTTC. As protein: CASSDQGAGGYTF.

The chain uses TRBV10-1 and TRBJ1-2; D is unresolved. The germline V and J ends were trimmed by 5 bases and 4 bases, with 17 bases remaining between them. CDR1 and CDR2 from the germline V gene are WNHNN and SYGVQD (reference sequence). The CDR3 contains 15 residues. The CDR3: CASSPSGEAIYGYTF. The DNA of the CDR3 is TGCGCCAGCAGTCCTAGCGGGGAGGCCATCTATGGCTACACCTTC.

The chain carries TRBV27 and TRBJ1-3, with D possibly TRBD1 on 6 matching bases. The V gene lost 2 bases and the J gene lost 3 bases, with 11 bases spanning the gap. This CDR3 spans 15 amino acids. The V gene's germline CDR1 is MNHEY and CDR2 SMNVEV (reference sequence). Here the CDR3 reads CASSLTAGDGNTIYF. The DNA for the CDR3 is TGTGCCAGCAGTTTAACCGCAGGGGATGGAAACACCATATATTTT.